A selection of T cell receptor beta chains follows, all from one sample in a study of molecular identifiers for immune sequencing clone quantification. Each CDR3 protein gets one entry after TCRdb re-called the PCR reads with MiXCR. The data show hundreds of thousands of distinct CDR3 sequences, 25% seen once. The sequenced sample was naive CD8+ T cells from blood, with Jurkat cell RNA spiked in. Receptors originate from a human donor in good health. Some libraries in this study had Jurkat cell RNA spiked in. CDR3s include the opening cysteine and the closing phenylalanine or tryptophan. Fields, in order: clone size, J gene, D gene, V gene, CDR3 protein, CDR3 DNA. D genes are given only for firm matches. Clone sizes are given selectively: once, few, many, or a class where the clone is expanded.

size: many
J: TRBJ2-3
D: .
V: TRBV21-1
CDR3: CASSKLRAAGTDTQYF
DNA: TGTGCCAGCAGCAAACTGAGGGCGGCAGGCACAGATACGCAGTATTTT

size: .
J: TRBJ2-6
D: .
V: TRBV27
CDR3: CATSGQLSGAHVLPF
DNA: TGTGCCACCTCCGGACAGCTTTCTGGGGCCCACGTCCTGCCTTTC

size: .
J: TRBJ1-2
D: .
V: TRBV19
CDR3: CASRMTAYTYGYAF
DNA: TGTGCCAGTAGGATGACGGCCTACACCTATGGCTACGCCTTC

size: many
J: TRBJ1-5
D: .
V: TRBV12-3/TRBV12-4
CDR3: CARGRTQHF
DNA: TGTGCCAGGGGCAGGACCCAGCATTTT

size: many
J: TRBJ2-1
D: TRBD1
V: TRBV4-1
CDR3: CASSLIETGSVNNEQFF
DNA: TGCGCCAGCAGCCTAATCGAGACAGGGTCGGTAAACAATGAGCAGTTCTTC

size: few
J: TRBJ2-7
D: .
V: TRBV2
CDR3: CASSESVYEQYF
DNA: TGTGCCAGCAGTGAATCTGTTTACGAGCAGTACTTC

size: few
J: TRBJ2-7
D: .
V: TRBV20-1
CDR3: CSAITGMSYEQYF
DNA: TGCAGTGCCATTACAGGGATGAGCTACGAGCAGTACTTC

size: many
J: TRBJ2-2
D: TRBD2
V: TRBV6-2/TRBV6-3
CDR3: CASSYSSSGANTGELFF
DNA: TGTGCCAGCAGTTACTCGAGTAGCGGGGCGAACACCGGGGAGCTGTTTTTT

size: many
J: TRBJ1-1
D: .
V: TRBV13
CDR3: CASSWGPATGHTEAFF
DNA: TGTGCCAGCAGTTGGGGGCCCGCGACCGGGCACACTGAAGCTTTCTTT

size: few
J: TRBJ1-5
D: .
V: TRBV19
CDR3: CASKAYLSGNQPQHF
DNA: TGTGCCAGTAAGGCATACCTGTCTGGCAATCAGCCCCAGCATTTT

size: many
J: TRBJ1-1
D: TRBD1
V: TRBV5-1
CDR3: CASSLVARGKVVAFF
DNA: TGCGCCAGCAGCTTGGTTGCCAGGGGGAAGGTCGTAGCTTTCTTT

size: few
J: TRBJ2-1
D: TRBD2
V: TRBV6-5
CDR3: CASSYPGLASDEQFF
DNA: TGTGCCAGCAGTTACCCGGGACTAGCATCAGACGAGCAGTTCTTC

size: .
J: TRBJ2-7
D: .
V: TRBV4-1
CDR3: CASATRDTISYEQYF
DNA: TGCGCCAGCGCCACCCGGGACACTATCTCCTACGAGCAGTACTTC

size: .
J: TRBJ1-4
D: .
V: TRBV13
CDR3: CASSLRGVAPNEKLFF
DNA: TGTGCCAGCAGCTTAAGAGGGGTTGCGCCTAATGAAAAACTGTTTTTT

size: .
J: TRBJ2-3
D: .
V: TRBV29-1
CDR3: CSVPGLTDTQYF
DNA: TGCAGCGTCCCGGGCCTCACAGATACGCAGTATTTT

size: few
J: TRBJ2-5
D: .
V: TRBV10-3
CDR3: CAISGPGSGAGKETQYF
DNA: TGTGCCATCAGTGGACCAGGCTCCGGCGCTGGCAAAGAGACCCAGTACTTC

size: few
J: TRBJ2-7
D: TRBD2
V: TRBV6-5
CDR3: CASSGLDRHEQYF
DNA: TGTGCCAGCTCGGGACTAGACAGGCACGAGCAGTACTTC

size: many
J: TRBJ2-5
D: .
V: TRBV5-6
CDR3: CASSHGADQETQYF
DNA: TGTGCCAGCAGTCATGGAGCGGACCAAGAGACCCAGTACTTC

size: many
J: TRBJ2-4
D: TRBD2
V: TRBV20-1
CDR3: CSAREWTSGGPIVIQYF
DNA: TGCAGTGCTAGAGAGTGGACTAGCGGGGGCCCGATCGTCATTCAGTACTTC

size: few
J: TRBJ1-3
D: .
V: TRBV12-3/TRBV12-4
CDR3: CASSSPGDGTIYF
DNA: TGTGCCAGCAGTTCTCCGGGGGACGGCACCATATATTTT

size: .
J: TRBJ2-7
D: .
V: TRBV4-3
CDR3: CVSSQDATNPYEQYF
DNA: TGCGTCAGCAGCCAAGATGCCACTAACCCATACGAGCAGTACTTC

size: .
J: TRBJ2-7
D: .
V: TRBV4-1
CDR3: CASSYNRDRSGEQYF
DNA: TGCGCCAGCAGCTACAACAGGGATAGGTCAGGCGAGCAGTACTTC

size: many
J: TRBJ2-7
D: TRBD1
V: TRBV6-2/TRBV6-3
CDR3: CASSTLDRAHEQYF
DNA: TGTGCCAGCAGTACCCTGGACAGGGCCCACGAGCAGTACTTC

size: .
J: TRBJ2-3
D: TRBD2
V: TRBV13
CDR3: CASSLAAGDDTQYF
DNA: TGTGCCAGCAGCTTAGCAGCGGGGGACGATACGCAGTATTTT

size: .
J: TRBJ2-2
D: .
V: TRBV27
CDR3: CASSFHRELNTGELFF
DNA: TGTGCCAGCAGTTTCCACAGGGAACTGAACACCGGGGAGCTGTTTTTT

size: many
J: TRBJ2-7
D: TRBD2
V: TRBV12-3/TRBV12-4
CDR3: CASSTGLAWAEQYF
DNA: TGTGCCAGCAGTACCGGACTAGCGTGGGCCGAGCAGTACTTC

size: few
J: TRBJ2-1
D: TRBD1
V: TRBV24-1
CDR3: CATSEGTEDNEQFF
DNA: TGTGCCACCAGTGAAGGGACAGAAGACAATGAGCAGTTCTTC

size: many
J: TRBJ2-2
D: TRBD2
V: TRBV4-3
CDR3: CASSQDWRGGWPGELFF
DNA: TGCGCCAGCAGCCAAGATTGGCGGGGGGGCTGGCCCGGGGAGCTGTTTTTT

size: many
J: TRBJ2-7
D: TRBD2
V: TRBV7-9
CDR3: CASSSLAGIYEQYF
DNA: TGTGCCAGCAGCTCACTAGCGGGAATCTACGAGCAGTACTTC

size: once
J: TRBJ2-1
D: TRBD2
V: TRBV4-1
CDR3: CASSQIASGGPGPYNEQLF
DNA: TGCGCCAGCAGCCAAATTGCTAGCGGGGGGCCGGGGCCGTACAATGAGCAGCTCTTC

size: .
J: TRBJ2-7
D: TRBD2
V: TRBV6-5
CDR3: CASSPAGDPLEQYF
DNA: TGTGCCAGCAGTCCAGCGGGGGACCCCCTCGAGCAGTACTTC

size: few
J: TRBJ2-3
D: TRBD1
V: TRBV20-1
CDR3: CSARDTGTGETDTQYF
DNA: TGCAGTGCTAGGGATACCGGGACAGGGGAAACAGATACGCAGTATTTT

size: few
J: TRBJ2-2
D: .
V: TRBV7-8
CDR3: CASSVETGARTGELFF
DNA: TGTGCCAGCAGCGTAGAGACAGGAGCGAGGACCGGGGAGCTGTTTTTT

size: few
J: TRBJ2-7
D: TRBD1
V: TRBV12-3/TRBV12-4
CDR3: CASSGEGQGAAHEQYF
DNA: TGTGCCAGCAGCGGAGAGGGACAGGGGGCGGCCCACGAGCAGTACTTC

size: .
J: TRBJ2-3
D: TRBD1
V: TRBV11-2
CDR3: CASSPIVGQGPDTQYF
DNA: TGTGCCAGCAGCCCGATAGTGGGACAGGGACCAGATACGCAGTATTTT

size: many
J: TRBJ1-1
D: TRBD1
V: TRBV7-9
CDR3: CASSHGQGENTEAFF
DNA: TGTGCCAGCAGCCACGGACAGGGGGAAAACACTGAAGCTTTCTTT

size: .
J: TRBJ2-3
D: .
V: TRBV20-1
CDR3: CSARDMRGGGDTQYF
DNA: TGCAGTGCTAGAGATATGCGGGGAGGCGGGGATACGCAGTATTTT

size: .
J: TRBJ1-1
D: .
V: TRBV27
CDR3: CASSPGAPNTEAFF
DNA: TGTGCCAGCAGTCCAGGGGCCCCGAACACTGAAGCTTTCTTT

size: .
J: TRBJ2-1
D: .
V: TRBV6-5
CDR3: CASSYGSAGNEQFF
DNA: TGTGCCAGCAGTTACGGATCCGCAGGGAATGAGCAGTTCTTC

size: many
J: TRBJ2-3
D: .
V: TRBV6-2/TRBV6-3
CDR3: CASLTGTSTDTQYF
DNA: TGTGCCAGTTTGACGGGTACTAGCACAGATACGCAGTATTTT

size: many
J: TRBJ2-7
D: .
V: TRBV12-3/TRBV12-4
CDR3: CASRKEPGHEQYF
DNA: TGTGCCAGCAGGAAGGAACCGGGGCACGAGCAGTACTTC

size: many
J: TRBJ2-7
D: TRBD1
V: TRBV28
CDR3: CASSLPSDRFVEQYF
DNA: TGTGCCAGCAGTTTACCCTCGGACAGGTTTGTCGAGCAGTACTTC

size: .
J: TRBJ2-2
D: .
V: TRBV9
CDR3: CASSPMLGVLAGELFF
DNA: TGTGCCAGCAGCCCTATGTTAGGGGTGCTCGCCGGGGAGCTGTTTTTT

size: few
J: TRBJ2-6
D: .
V: TRBV7-2
CDR3: CASSSNIGGAHVLTF
DNA: TGTGCCAGCAGCTCCAACATCGGAGGGGCCCACGTCCTGACTTTC

size: .
J: TRBJ2-5
D: TRBD1
V: TRBV12-3/TRBV12-4
CDR3: CARSLLNRDRKETQYF
DNA: TGTGCCCGCAGTTTACTGAACCGGGACAGAAAAGAGACCCAGTACTTC

size: .
J: TRBJ2-5
D: .
V: TRBV11-2
CDR3: CASSLDQFLGDITYQETQYF
DNA: TGTGCCAGCAGCTTAGATCAGTTTTTGGGGGACATTACGTACCAAGAGACCCAGTACTTC

size: .
J: TRBJ2-7
D: .
V: TRBV30
CDR3: CAWSSSSAYEQYF
DNA: TGTGCCTGGAGTTCGTCTTCCGCGTACGAGCAGTACTTC

size: .
J: TRBJ2-1
D: .
V: TRBV19
CDR3: CASSIGVSSYNEQFF
DNA: TGTGCCAGTAGTATTGGTGTGAGCTCCTACAATGAGCAGTTCTTC

size: many
J: TRBJ1-5
D: .
V: TRBV6-1
CDR3: CASSPGLYSNQPQHF
DNA: TGTGCCAGCAGTCCGGGACTATATAGCAATCAGCCCCAGCATTTT

size: .
J: TRBJ1-1
D: .
V: TRBV15
CDR3: CATSANMGITEAFF
DNA: TGTGCCACCAGCGCCAACATGGGGATTACTGAAGCTTTCTTT

size: .
J: TRBJ2-1
D: TRBD2
V: TRBV4-3
CDR3: CASSQDVTSGTYNEQFF
DNA: TGCGCCAGCAGCCAAGATGTAACTAGCGGGACCTACAATGAGCAGTTCTTC

size: many
J: TRBJ1-5
D: TRBD1
V: TRBV5-5
CDR3: CASSPGQGWVPNQPQHF
DNA: TGTGCCAGCAGCCCGGGACAGGGATGGGTGCCCAATCAGCCCCAGCATTTT

size: .
J: TRBJ2-7
D: .
V: TRBV20-1
CDR3: CSARGEDLTYEQYF
DNA: TGCAGTGCTAGGGGGGAGGACCTCACCTACGAGCAGTACTTC

size: few
J: TRBJ2-7
D: .
V: TRBV7-9
CDR3: CAPYELLFYEQYF
DNA: TGTGCCCCTTACGAGCTCCTATTCTACGAGCAGTACTTC